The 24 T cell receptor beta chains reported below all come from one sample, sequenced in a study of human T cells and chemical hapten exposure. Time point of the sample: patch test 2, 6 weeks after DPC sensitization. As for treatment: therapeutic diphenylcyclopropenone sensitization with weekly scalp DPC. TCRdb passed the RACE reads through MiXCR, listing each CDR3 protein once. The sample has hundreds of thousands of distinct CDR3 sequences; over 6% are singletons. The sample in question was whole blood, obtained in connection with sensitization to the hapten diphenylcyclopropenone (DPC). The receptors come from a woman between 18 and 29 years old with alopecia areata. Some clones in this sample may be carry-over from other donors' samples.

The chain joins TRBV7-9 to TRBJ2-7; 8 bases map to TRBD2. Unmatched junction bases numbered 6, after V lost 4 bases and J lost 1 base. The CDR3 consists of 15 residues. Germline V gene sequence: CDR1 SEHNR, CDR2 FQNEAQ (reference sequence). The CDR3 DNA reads TGTGCCAGCAGCTCCGAGCGGGGGCCGTCCTACGAGCAGTACTTC. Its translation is CASSSERGPSYEQYF.

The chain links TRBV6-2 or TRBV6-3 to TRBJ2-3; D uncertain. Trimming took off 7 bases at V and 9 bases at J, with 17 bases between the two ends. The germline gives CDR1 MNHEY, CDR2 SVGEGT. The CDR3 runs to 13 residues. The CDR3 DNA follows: TGTGCCAGCAATCAATCTCCCACAAGGACGCAGTATTTT. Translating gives CASNQSPTRTQYF.

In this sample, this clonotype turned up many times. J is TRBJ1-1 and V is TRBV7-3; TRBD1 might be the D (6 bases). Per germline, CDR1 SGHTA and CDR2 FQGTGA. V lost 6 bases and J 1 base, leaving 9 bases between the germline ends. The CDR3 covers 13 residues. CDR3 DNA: TGTGCCAGCAGACAGGGAAGGAACACTGAAGCTTTCTTT. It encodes CASRQGRNTEAFF.

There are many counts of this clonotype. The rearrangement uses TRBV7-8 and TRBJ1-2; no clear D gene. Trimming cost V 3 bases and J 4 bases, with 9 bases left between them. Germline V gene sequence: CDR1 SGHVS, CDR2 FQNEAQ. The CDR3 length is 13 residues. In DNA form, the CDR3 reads TGTGCCAGCAGCTTTGGGCCGACCTATGGCTACACCTTC. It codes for CASSFGPTYGYTF. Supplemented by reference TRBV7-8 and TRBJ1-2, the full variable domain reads GAGVSQSPRYKVAKRGQDVALRCDPISGHVSLFWYQQALGQGPEFLTYFQNEAQLDKSGLPSDRFFAERPEGSVSTLKIQRTQQEDSAVYLCASSFGPTYGYTFGSGTRLTVV.

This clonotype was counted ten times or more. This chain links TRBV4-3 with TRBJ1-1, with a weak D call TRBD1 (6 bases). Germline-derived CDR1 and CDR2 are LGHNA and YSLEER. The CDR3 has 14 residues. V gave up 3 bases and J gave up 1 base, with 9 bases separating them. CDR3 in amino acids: CASSQDSPNTEAFF. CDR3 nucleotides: TGCGCCAGCAGCCAGGACAGCCCGAACACTGAAGCTTTCTTT.

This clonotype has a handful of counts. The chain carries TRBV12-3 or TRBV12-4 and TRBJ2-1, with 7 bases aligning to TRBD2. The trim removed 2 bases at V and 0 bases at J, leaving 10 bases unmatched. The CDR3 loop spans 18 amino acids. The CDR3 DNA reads TGTGCCAGCAGTTTACCTGGGGGAGGGAGAGGCTCCTACAATGAGCAGTTCTTC. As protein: CASSLPGGGRGSYNEQFF.

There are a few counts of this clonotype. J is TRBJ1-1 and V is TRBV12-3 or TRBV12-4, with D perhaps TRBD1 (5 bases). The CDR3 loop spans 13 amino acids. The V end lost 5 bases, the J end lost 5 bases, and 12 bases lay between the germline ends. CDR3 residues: CASSPTTGTEAFF. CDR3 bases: TGTGCCAGCAGTCCTACTACAGGAACTGAAGCTTTCTTT.

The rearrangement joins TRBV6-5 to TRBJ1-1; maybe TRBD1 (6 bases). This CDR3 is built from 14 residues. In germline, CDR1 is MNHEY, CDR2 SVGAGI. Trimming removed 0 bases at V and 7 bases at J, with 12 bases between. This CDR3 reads CASSYSGGRSEAFF. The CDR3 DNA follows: TGTGCCAGCAGTTACTCCGGGGGCCGAAGTGAAGCTTTCTTT.

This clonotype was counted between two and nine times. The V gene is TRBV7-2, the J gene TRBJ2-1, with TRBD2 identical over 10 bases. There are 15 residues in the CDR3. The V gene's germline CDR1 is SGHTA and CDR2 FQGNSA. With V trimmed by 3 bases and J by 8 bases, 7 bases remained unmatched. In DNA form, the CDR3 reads TGTGCCAGCAGCTTTTTAAGCGGGGGGGCCTATGAGCAGTTCTTC. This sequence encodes CASSFLSGGAYEQFF.

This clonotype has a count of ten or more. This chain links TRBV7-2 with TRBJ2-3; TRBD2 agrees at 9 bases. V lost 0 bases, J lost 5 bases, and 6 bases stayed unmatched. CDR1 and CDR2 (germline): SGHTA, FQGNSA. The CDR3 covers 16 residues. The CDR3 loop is CASSLALRGGGDTQYF. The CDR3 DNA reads TGTGCCAGCAGCTTAGCGTTGCGCGGGGGGGGAGATACGCAGTATTTT.

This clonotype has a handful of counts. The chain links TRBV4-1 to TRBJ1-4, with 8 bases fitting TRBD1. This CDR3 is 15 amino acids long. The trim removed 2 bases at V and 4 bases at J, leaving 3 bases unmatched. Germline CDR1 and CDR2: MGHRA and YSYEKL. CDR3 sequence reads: CASSQPGQVNEKLFF. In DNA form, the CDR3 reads TGCGCCAGCAGCCAACCGGGACAGGTTAATGAAAAACTGTTTTTT.

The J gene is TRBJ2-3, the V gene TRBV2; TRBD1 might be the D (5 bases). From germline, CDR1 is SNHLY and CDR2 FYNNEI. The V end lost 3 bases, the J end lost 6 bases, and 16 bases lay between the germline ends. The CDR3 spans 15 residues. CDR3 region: CASSDSLFAGDTQYF. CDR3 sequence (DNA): TGTGCCAGCAGTGACAGTTTATTTGCAGGGGATACGCAGTATTTT.

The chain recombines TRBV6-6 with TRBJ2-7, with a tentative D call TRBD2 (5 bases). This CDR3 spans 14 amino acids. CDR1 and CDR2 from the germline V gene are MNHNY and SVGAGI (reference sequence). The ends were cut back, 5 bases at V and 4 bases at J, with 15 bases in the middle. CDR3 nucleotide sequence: TGTGCCAGCAGTGGACGGGCGGAGGTGTACGAGCAGTACTTC. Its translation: CASSGRAEVYEQYF.

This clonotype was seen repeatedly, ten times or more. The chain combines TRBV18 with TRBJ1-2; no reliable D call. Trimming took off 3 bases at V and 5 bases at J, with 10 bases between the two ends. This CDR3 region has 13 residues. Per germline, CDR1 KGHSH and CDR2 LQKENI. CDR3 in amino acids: CASSPSGSYGYTF. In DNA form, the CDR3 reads TGTGCCAGCTCACCTTCCGGGTCGTATGGCTACACCTTC.

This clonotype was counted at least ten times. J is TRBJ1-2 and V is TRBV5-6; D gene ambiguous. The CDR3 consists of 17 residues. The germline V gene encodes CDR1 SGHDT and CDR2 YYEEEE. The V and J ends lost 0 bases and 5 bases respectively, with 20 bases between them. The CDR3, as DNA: TGTGCCAGCAGCTTGGTCCGTCGACCTTCTGCTGGGTATGGCTACACCTTC. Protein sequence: CASSLVRRPSAGYGYTF.

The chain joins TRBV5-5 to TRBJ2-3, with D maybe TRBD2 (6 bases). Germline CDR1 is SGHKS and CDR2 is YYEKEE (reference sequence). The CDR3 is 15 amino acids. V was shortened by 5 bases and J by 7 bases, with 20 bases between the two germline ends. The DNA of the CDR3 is TGTGCCAGCAGGGTGGACTACCCGCTCGAAAATACGCAGTATTTT. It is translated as CASRVDYPLENTQYF.

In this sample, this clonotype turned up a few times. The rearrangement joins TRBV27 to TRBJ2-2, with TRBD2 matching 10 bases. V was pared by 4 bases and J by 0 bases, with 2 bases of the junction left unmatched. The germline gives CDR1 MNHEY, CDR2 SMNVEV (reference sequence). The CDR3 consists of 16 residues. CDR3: CASSSLAGANTGELFF. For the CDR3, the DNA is TGTGCCAGCAGTTCCCTAGCGGGGGCGAACACCGGGGAGCTGTTTTTT.

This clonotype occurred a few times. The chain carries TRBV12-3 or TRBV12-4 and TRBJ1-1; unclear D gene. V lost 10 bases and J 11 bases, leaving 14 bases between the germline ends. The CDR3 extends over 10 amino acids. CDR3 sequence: CATSLGPAFF. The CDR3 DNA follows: TGTGCCACTTCGTTAGGTCCCGCTTTCTTT.

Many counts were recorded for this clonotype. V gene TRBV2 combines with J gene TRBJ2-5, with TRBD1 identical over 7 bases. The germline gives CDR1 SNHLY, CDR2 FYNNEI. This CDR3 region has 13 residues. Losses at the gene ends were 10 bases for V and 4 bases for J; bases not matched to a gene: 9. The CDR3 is CAMTWTGIETQYF. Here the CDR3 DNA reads TGTGCCATGACCTGGACAGGAATAGAGACCCAGTACTTC.

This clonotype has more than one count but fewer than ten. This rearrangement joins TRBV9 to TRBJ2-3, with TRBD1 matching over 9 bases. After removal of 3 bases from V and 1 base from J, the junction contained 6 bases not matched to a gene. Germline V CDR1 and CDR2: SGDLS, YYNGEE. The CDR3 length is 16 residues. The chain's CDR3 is CASSETTGGRTDTQYF. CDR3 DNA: TGTGCCAGCAGCGAAACCACAGGGGGCCGCACAGATACGCAGTATTTT. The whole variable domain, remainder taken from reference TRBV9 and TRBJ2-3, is DSGVTQTPKHLITATGQRVTLRCSPRSGDLSVYWYQQSLDQGLQFLIQYYNGEERAKGNILERFSAQQFPDLHSELNLSSLELGDSALYFCASSETTGGRTDTQYFGPGTRLTVL.

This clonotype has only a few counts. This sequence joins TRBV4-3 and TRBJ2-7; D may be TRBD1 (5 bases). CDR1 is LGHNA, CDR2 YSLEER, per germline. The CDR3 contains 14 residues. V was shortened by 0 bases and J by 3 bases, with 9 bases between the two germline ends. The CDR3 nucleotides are TGCGCCAGCAGCCAAGAATGGGGCATCTACGAGCAGTACTTC. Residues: CASSQEWGIYEQYF.

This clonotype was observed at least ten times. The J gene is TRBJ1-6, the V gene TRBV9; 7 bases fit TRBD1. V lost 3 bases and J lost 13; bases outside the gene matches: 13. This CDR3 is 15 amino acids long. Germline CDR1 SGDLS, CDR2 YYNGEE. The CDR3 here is CASSAGGAEWGPLHF. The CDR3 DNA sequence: TGTGCCAGCAGCGCAGGGGGGGCCGAATGGGGTCCCCTCCACTTT.

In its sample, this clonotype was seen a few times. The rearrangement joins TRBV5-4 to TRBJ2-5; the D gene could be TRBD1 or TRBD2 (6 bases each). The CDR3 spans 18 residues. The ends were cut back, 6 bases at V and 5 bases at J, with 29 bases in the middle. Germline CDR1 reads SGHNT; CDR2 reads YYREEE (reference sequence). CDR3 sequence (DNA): TGTGCCAGCACCCTGGAGGGGTTCTGGGGGCCGGGTGGGGAGACCCAGTACTTC. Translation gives CASTLEGFWGPGGETQYF.

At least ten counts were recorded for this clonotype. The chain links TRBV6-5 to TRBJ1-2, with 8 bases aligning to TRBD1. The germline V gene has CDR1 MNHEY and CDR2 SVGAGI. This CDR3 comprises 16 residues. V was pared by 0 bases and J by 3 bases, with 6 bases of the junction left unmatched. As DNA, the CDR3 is TGTGCCAGCAGTTACTCGACAGGACAGGGACACTATGGCTACACCTTC. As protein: CASSYSTGQGHYGYTF.